This T cell receptor (beta chain) comes out of a study of T-cell memory formation after mild COVID-19. Points on this clonotype: Its matching antigen is unknown.

Per the germline V gene, CDR1 is SEHNR and CDR2 is FQNEAQ (reference sequence). The J segment lost 7 bases and the V segment lost 5 bases, leaving 5 bases of the junction unmatched. CDR3 length equals 14 residues. One entry per CDR3 protein, called by TCRdb with MiXCR from the 5' RACE reads. The top ten clones hold approximately 15% of a sample with about 130,000 distinct CDR3 sequences, about 15% of them seen once. Study-wide points: Some clones that responded turned up in pre-infection memory, which suggests that cross-reactive memory joined in.

The specimen sequenced was PBMCs or a T cell subset sorted from them (not recorded which). The V call is TRBV7-9, the J call TRBJ2-2; 9 bases fit TRBD1. The clonotype comes from an adult woman who had mild COVID-19 (a few samples of this study predate the infection). Cell type and time point are not known. DNA for the CDR3: TGTGCCAGCAGCCTGGGACAGGGAAACGGGGAGCTGTTTTTT. This sequence encodes CASSLGQGNGELFF.